A single T cell receptor (beta chain) is shown here with its context. The data belong to a study of blood T cell repertoires in COVID-19. About the study: The United States, Italy and Spain provided the acute and convalescent COVID-19 samples. PBMCs, B-cell-depleted T cells, or T cells provided the cDNA or gDNA that made up the material.

Authors' methods: The assay estimated nucleated cells by amplifying reference gene primers. Libraries were prepared by immunoSEQ multiplex PCR; TCRdb keeps only in-frame clonotypes and omits some of them. V, J and clone size were drawn from that table, and D and trimming were deduced from the DNA. The sample includes just over 60,000 clones, approximately 79% of them seen just once. In germline, CDR1 is MNHEY, CDR2 SVGEGT. CDR3 size: 14 residues. The ends were cut back, 4 bases at V and 0 bases at J, with 9 bases in the middle. The sequenced material came from peripheral blood. This chain joins TRBV6-2 or TRBV6-3 and TRBJ1-1, with D possibly matching TRBD1 (6 bases). This receptor was obtained from a woman of 80 years or more with active or convalescent COVID-19. CDR3 sequence: CASSFGQLNTEAFF. The CDR3, as DNA: TGTGCCAGCAGTTTCGGACAGTTGAACACTGAAGCTTTCTTT.